These 4 T cell receptor beta chains share one sample of origin, sequenced in a study of T cell changes during pregnancy in multiple sclerosis. Using immunoSEQ multiplex PCR, the repertoire was profiled, and TCRdb retains in-frame clones only, with some absent. This sample has approximately 65,000 clones, with around 96% found just once. The sequencing here drew on CD8+ T cells from peripheral blood mononuclear cells, taken after pregnancy. These receptors all stem from a female donor with multiple sclerosis, enrolled in a pregnancy study.

This sequence joins TRBV2 and TRBJ1-1, with D tentatively TRBD1 (6 bases). The CDR3 has 16 amino acids. Germline V CDR1 and CDR2: SNHLY, FYNNEI. V was cut by 4 bases and J by 7 bases, with 22 bases left in between. The CDR3 is CASSVEGGTVGDEAFF. The CDR3 DNA reads as TGTGCCAGCAGTGTGGAGGGGGGGACCGTAGGTGATGAAGCTTTCTTT.

The V call is TRBV27, the J call TRBJ1-2; 12 bases match TRBD1. The V segment lost 0 bases and the J segment 8 bases; nucleotides outside the gene matches: 4. Germline loops: CDR1 MNHEY, CDR2 SMNVEV (reference sequence). The CDR3 contains 15 residues. Here the CDR3 reads CASSLSQGTGGGYTF. The CDR3 DNA sequence: TGTGCCAGCAGTTTATCTCAGGGGACAGGGGGCGGCTACACCTTC.

CDR3 coding DNA: TGCGCCAGCAGCTTGGGAGGATACAATCAGCCCCAGCATTTT. This sequence encodes CASSLGGYNQPQHF. The chain links TRBV5-1 to TRBJ1-5; no definite D call. Germline V CDR1 and CDR2: SGHRS, YFSETQ. This CDR3 spans 14 amino acids. V lost 0 bases and J lost 3, with 7 bases in between.

The chain links TRBV6-6 to TRBJ2-7, with 7 bases lining up with TRBD2. CDR1 and CDR2 (germline): MNHNY, SVGAGI (reference sequence). The CDR3 extends over 14 amino acids. Trimming took 4 bases from V and 5 from J; bases not matched to a gene: 8. The chain's CDR3 is CASSSWRETDEQYF. DNA for the CDR3: TGTGCCAGCAGTTCATGGCGGGAGACAGACGAGCAGTACTTC.